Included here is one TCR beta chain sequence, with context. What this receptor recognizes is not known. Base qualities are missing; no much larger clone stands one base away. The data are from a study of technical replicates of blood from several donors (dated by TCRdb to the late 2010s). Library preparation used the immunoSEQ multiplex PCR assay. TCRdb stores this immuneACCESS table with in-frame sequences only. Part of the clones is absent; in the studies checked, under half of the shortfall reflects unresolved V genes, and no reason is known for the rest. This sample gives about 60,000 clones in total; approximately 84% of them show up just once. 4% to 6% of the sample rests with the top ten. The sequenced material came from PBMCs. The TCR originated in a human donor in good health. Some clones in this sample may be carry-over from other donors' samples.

CDR3 protein: CASSLDHTVGTEAFF. In nucleotide form, the sequence is TGTGCCAGCAGCTTAGATCACACAGTGGGTACTGAAGCTTTCTTT. The V gene is TRBV11-2 and the J gene is TRBJ1-1; the D gene cannot be resolved reliably. Deletion took 0 bases off V and 5 bases off J, with a span of 13 bases between the germline ends. CDR1 and CDR2, per the germline V gene, are SGHAT and FQNNGV. The CDR3 numbers 15 residues from cysteine through phenylalanine. The CDR3 DNA has 45 bases and is translated from base 1.